What follows are 14 T cell receptor beta chains derived from one specimen sequenced in a study of T cell repertoires in cytomegalovirus infection. Their target antigens are unknown. Using its own MiXCR run on the reads, TCRdb lists one record per CDR3 protein. This sample has approximately 1,000,000 distinct CDR3 sequences, with more than 25% found just once. The sequencing here drew on cultured CD8+ T cells from PBMCs, taken from culture after CMV antigen stimulation. The receptors derive from a human donor in good health (CMV status not recorded). Some clones in this sample may be carry-over from other donors' samples.

This chain joins TRBV20-1 and TRBJ1-1, with D perhaps matching TRBD1 (5 bases). Germline V lookup: CDR1 DFQATT, CDR2 SNEGSKA (reference sequence). This CDR3 contains 13 residues. Trimming removed 0 bases at V and 6 bases at J, with 11 bases between. Here the CDR3 reads CSARDRRGPEAFF. CDR3 in DNA: TGCAGTGCTAGAGATCGCCGGGGCCCTGAAGCTTTCTTT.

This clonotype was seen a handful of times. The chain employs TRBV27 and TRBJ2-5; 7 bases fit TRBD1. This CDR3 is 13 amino acids long. The V segment lost 2 bases and the J segment 3 bases; nucleotides outside the gene matches: 0. Germline V gene sequence: CDR1 MNHEY, CDR2 SMNVEV (reference sequence). CDR3 DNA sequence: TGTGCCAGCAGTTTAACAGGGGAAGAGACCCAGTACTTC. It specifies CASSLTGEETQYF.

This sequence joins TRBV19 and TRBJ2-5; D possibly uses TRBD1 or TRBD2 (5 bases each). CDR1 and CDR2 from the germline V gene are LNHDA and SQIVND (reference sequence). CDR3 length: 12 residues. V was shortened by 6 bases and J by 4 bases, with 9 bases between the two germline ends. CDR3 protein: CASRQAGETQYF. In DNA, the CDR3 is TGTGCCAGTAGACAGGCGGGAGAGACCCAGTACTTC.

Comments on this clonotype: Germline is not matched at one junction end, which may reflect a read error. CDR3 coding DNA: TGCGCCAACAGCCTCTTGAAATGGAACACTGAAGCTTTCTTT. This sequence encodes CANSLLKWNTEAFF. The chain joins TRBV4-1 to TRBJ1-1, with D unresolved. CDR3 length: 14 amino acids. Germline lookup yields CDR1 MGHRA and CDR2 YSYEKL.

This clonotype showed up just a few times. The chain has TRBV7-8 and TRBJ2-3; 7 positions match TRBD2. With 4 bases clipped from V and 2 bases from J, the junction kept 6 bases outside the gene matches. This CDR3 has 15 amino acids. Germline CDR1 and CDR2: SGHVS and FQNEAQ. The CDR3 DNA is TGTGCCAGCAGCTCTGCAGCGGGGACCACAGATACGCAGTATTTT. Translated, it gives CASSSAAGTTDTQYF.

The rearrangement joins TRBV12-3 or TRBV12-4 to TRBJ2-4; no firm D call. CDR3 length equals 16 residues. With 3 bases removed from V and 0 bases from J, the gap between germline ends came to 12 bases. The CDR3, as DNA: TGTGCCAGCAGTTTCGAGGTTAGGCTAGCCAAAAACATTCAGTACTTC. As protein: CASSFEVRLAKNIQYF.

This clonotype has a handful of counts. This chain connects TRBV4-3 to TRBJ1-3; no firm D call. The CDR3 is made up of 15 amino acids. Trimming removed 5 bases from V and 0 bases from J, with 11 bases in between. The germline gives CDR1 LGHNA, CDR2 YSLEER. CDR3 sequence reads: CASSILASSGNTIYF. The CDR3 DNA follows: TGCGCCAGCAGCATCCTGGCGAGCTCTGGAAACACCATATATTTT.

This clonotype came up a few times. CDR3 nucleotide sequence: TGTGCCAGCAGCTCGGGGAGTAACAATCAGCCCCAGCATTTT. Protein sequence: CASSSGSNNQPQHF. The chain combines TRBV7-8 with TRBJ1-5, with D hard to call. Germline V gene sequence: CDR1 SGHVS, CDR2 FQNEAQ. The CDR3 consists of 14 residues. V lost 4 bases, J lost 3 bases, and 10 bases lay in between.

This clonotype was recorded a few times. The J gene is TRBJ1-3, the V gene TRBV12-3 or TRBV12-4; TRBD1 matches 7 bases. V was pared by 3 bases and J by 3 bases, with 14 bases of the junction left unmatched. This CDR3 comprises 18 residues. The CDR3 DNA sequence: TGTGCCAGCAGTTTCGGGACAGAATCTGACCTCGTTGGAAACACCATATATTTT. Translation gives CASSFGTESDLVGNTIYF.

CDR3 protein: CAGPGALKGYTF. The CDR3 region has the DNA TGTGCCGGACCCGGGGCCCTTAAGGGCTACACCTTC. The chain uses TRBV7-4 and TRBJ1-2; possibly TRBD1 for D (5 bases). The CDR3 totals 12 residues. The ends were cut back, 11 bases at V and 8 bases at J, with 18 bases in the middle. Germline V gives CDR1 SGHVT, CDR2 SQSDAQ.

This clonotype was seen only a few times. The chain links TRBV15 to TRBJ2-2; 8 bases match TRBD1. This CDR3 region has 19 residues. The ends lost 1 base at V and 9 bases at J; junction bases unmatched: 19. Germline CDR1 is LNHNV and CDR2 is YYDKDF (reference sequence). The CDR3 region is CATSRGWTGPFVVGRELFF. As DNA, the CDR3 is TGTGCCACCAGCAGAGGGTGGACAGGGCCGTTTGTCGTGGGCCGGGAGCTGTTTTTT.

The chain couples TRBV6-2 or TRBV6-3 to TRBJ1-5; D might be TRBD1 (5 bases). Looked up from germline, CDR1 is MNHEY and CDR2 is SVGEGT. This CDR3 has 15 residues. V lost 2 bases to trimming and J lost 5 bases, with 13 bases between them. DNA of the CDR3: TGTGCCAGCAGTTACCGACAGCAGACCGATCAGCCCCAGCATTTT. It codes for CASSYRQQTDQPQHF.

This clonotype has only a few counts. This chain joins TRBV7-9 and TRBJ1-1, with D hard to call. The germline CDR1 and CDR2 sequences are SEHNR and FQNEAQ (reference sequence). Trimming took 6 bases from V and 1 from J, leaving 12 bases between them. The length of the CDR3 is 14 residues. This CDR3 reads CASRSTGSNTEAFF. In DNA form, the CDR3 reads TGTGCCAGCAGATCCACCGGGTCGAACACTGAAGCTTTCTTT.

The chain is built from TRBV28 and TRBJ2-1; D gene unclear. With 5 bases removed from V and 0 bases from J, the gap between germline ends came to 11 bases. CDR1 MDHEN and CDR2 SYDVKM come from the germline V gene. The CDR3 covers 15 residues. This chain's CDR3 is CASSTTVNSYNEQFF. CDR3 DNA sequence: TGTGCCAGCAGTACCACGGTGAACTCCTACAATGAGCAGTTCTTC.